This T cell receptor beta chain was recorded in a study of spatial heterogeneity in lung cancer. Findings and caveats of the study: The study found ubiquitous expanded tumor TCRs in blood more at resection than follow-up.

Via MiXCR, TCRdb re-called the 5' RACE reads, giving one row per CDR3 protein. This sample carries 20,000 to 25,000 distinct CDR3 sequences, approximately 5.8% of them seen once, and the ten largest clones take about a third. In the case of this clonotype: Antigen specificity is unknown.

Time point given: sample taken at primary tumor resection. Without sorting, whole RNA was sequenced from tumor, nontumor lung or frozen PBMC. The CDR3 has 17 residues. Germline CDR1 SGHRS, CDR2 YFSETQ. Trimming pared 7 bases from V and 3 bases from J, leaving 22 bases between. This receptor was taken from a male donor with early-stage non-small cell lung cancer. The chain joins TRBV5-1 to TRBJ2-2; D possibly uses TRBD1 or TRBD2 (6 bases each). This material consisted of PBMCs, taken at surgery. The CDR3 bases are TGCGCCAGCTTCACGGGACCGACAGGCGGGGACACCGGGGAGCTGTTTTTT. It encodes CASFTGPTGGDTGELFF.